The source of this T cell receptor beta chain is a study of blood T cell repertoires in COVID-19. Produced via immunoSEQ multiplex PCR; TCRdb's table is partial and in-frame only. The table shows 130,000 to 150,000 clones, with approximately 84% occurring only once. The germline V gene encodes CDR1 SEHNR and CDR2 FQNEAQ (reference sequence). Trimming stripped 5 bases from V and 1 base from J, with 11 bases between. There are 14 residues in the CDR3. This clone was picked up one time. V is TRBV7-9 and J is TRBJ1-1, with TRBD1 as a possible D gene (5 bases). The TCR comes from a human donor in a cohort sampled during active COVID-19. The sample consisted of peripheral blood. The CDR3 coding sequence is TGTGCCAGCAGCCCAGGGCGTCAGAACACTGAAGCTTTCTTT. Translated: CASSPGRQNTEAFF.